This T cell receptor beta chain came from a study of T cells in Graves' hyperthyroidism and ophthalmopathy. Findings and caveats of the study: Expanded thyroid clonotypes (above 0.001) were mostly also found in blood.

Authors of the study amplified TCR beta CDR3 regions from RNA transcripts. HTBI primers were the set used in a first-round RT-PCR of the TCR CDR3. MiXCR was run by TCRdb on the multiplex PCR reads, yielding one entry per CDR3 protein. The data show more than 300,000 distinct CDR3 sequences, roughly 20% seen once. There are many counts of this clonotype. Its antigen is still unknown. CDR3 length: 14 amino acids. Looked up from germline, CDR1 is DFQATT and CDR2 is SNEGSKA (reference sequence). Trimming removed 4 bases from V and 1 base from J, with 12 bases in between. Uncontrolled infections, other autoimmune diseases, pregnancy or lactation led to exclusion of patients. The authors took PBMCs from 7.5 to 10 ml fresh peripheral blood.

The sample taken for sequencing was blood. The rearrangement joins TRBV20-1 to TRBJ2-3, with TRBD2 as a possible D gene (5 bases). The receptor comes from a young man with Graves' ophthalmopathy. The CDR3 nucleotides are TGCAGTGCTATCGGGGAAAGGGGCACAGATACGCAGTATTTT. This sequence encodes CSAIGERGTDTQYF.